What follows are 21 T cell receptor beta chains derived from one specimen sequenced in a study of T-cell memory formation after mild COVID-19. In TCRdb, the 5' RACE reads were re-called with MiXCR into one record per CDR3 protein. The sample shows 560,000 or so distinct CDR3 sequences, 17% of them seen only once. The sample was PBMCs or a T cell subset sorted from them (not recorded which). The receptors derive from an adult woman who had mild COVID-19 (a few samples of this study predate the infection). Cell type and time point are not known.

This clonotype came up a few times. J is TRBJ2-3 and V is TRBV2; 9 nucleotides align to TRBD2. This CDR3 is built from 17 residues. Looked up from germline, CDR1 is SNHLY and CDR2 is FYNNEI. The V and J ends lost 3 bases and 1 base, in that order; junction bases with no gene match: 8. CDR3 residues: CASSDDVAGAGTDTQYF. The CDR3 DNA is TGTGCCAGCAGTGATGATGTAGCGGGAGCTGGCACAGATACGCAGTATTTT.

The genes are TRBV7-9 and TRBJ1-3; D ambiguous. Germline lookup yields CDR1 SEHNR and CDR2 FQNEAQ (reference sequence). Deletions cut 0 bases from V and 0 bases from J, with 3 bases between. CDR3 length equals 14 residues. The chain's CDR3 is CASSLAHSGNTIYF. The CDR3 DNA reads TGTGCCAGCAGCTTAGCGCACTCTGGAAACACCATATATTTT.

A few counts support this clonotype. V gene TRBV5-5 combines with J gene TRBJ1-2; 7 positions agree with TRBD1. Trimming cost V 3 bases and J 7 bases; bases outside gene matches: 12. CDR1 is SGHKS and CDR2 is YYEKEE in the germline V gene (reference sequence). The CDR3 contains 15 residues. In nucleotides, the CDR3 is TGTGCCAGCAGCTCCGACAGGGATGCACTCGGTGGCTACACCTTC. This encodes CASSSDRDALGGYTF.

This clonotype showed up just a few times. This sequence joins TRBV7-9 and TRBJ2-7; D might be TRBD1 (6 bases). The germline V and J ends were trimmed by 0 bases and 6 bases, with 12 bases remaining between them. CDR3 size: 14 residues. The germline V gene has CDR1 SEHNR and CDR2 FQNEAQ (reference sequence). CDR3 DNA: TGTGCCAGCAGCTTAGCGACAGGACTTCTCGAGCAGTACTTC. Amino acids: CASSLATGLLEQYF.

This clonotype showed up just a few times. This chain joins TRBV18 and TRBJ1-4; no reliable D call. The CDR3 is made up of 15 amino acids. Germline V gene data show CDR1 as KGHSH and CDR2 as LQKENI. Trimming shortened V by 0 bases and J by 4 bases, and 9 bases separated the two germline ends. CDR3 residues: CASSPPASVNEKLFF. CDR3 coding DNA: TGTGCCAGCTCACCACCGGCAAGTGTTAATGAAAAACTGTTTTTT.

This clonotype was found a few times. The CDR3 DNA reads as TGTGCCAGCAGCCCCCAGACAGGAGACGAGCAGTACTTC. Protein sequence: CASSPQTGDEQYF. This chain uses TRBV13 with TRBJ2-7; D perhaps matches TRBD1 (6 bases). The ends were cut back, 5 bases at V and 5 bases at J, with 13 bases in the middle. Germline loops: CDR1 PRHDT, CDR2 FYEKMQ (reference sequence). The CDR3 is made up of 13 amino acids.

The V and J genes are TRBV6-5 and TRBJ1-1, with D uncertain. The CDR3 has 14 amino acids. Trimming pared 6 bases from V and 4 bases from J, leaving 15 bases between. Germline assignment: CDR1 MNHEY and CDR2 SVGAGI. DNA of the CDR3: TGTGCCAGCAGCCTCGGCGACCCCATCACTGAAGCTTTCTTT. It encodes CASSLGDPITEAFF.

Comment on this clonotype: An end of the junction does not agree with germline; a read error may underlie this. V gene TRBV4-1 combines with J gene TRBJ1-6; D not certain. CDR1 MGHRA and CDR2 YSYEKL come from the germline V gene. CDR3 length: 15 amino acids. CDR3 DNA: TGCGCCAGCAGCGAAGACGACGATGGCTATTCACCCCTCCACTTT. It is translated as CASSEDDDGYSPLHF.

This clonotype was picked up a small number of times. This chain connects TRBV5-1 to TRBJ2-1; the D gene is possibly TRBD1 (5 bases). V gave up 0 bases and J gave up 9 bases, with 13 bases separating them. The CDR3 contains 14 residues. Looked up from germline, CDR1 is SGHRS and CDR2 is YFSETQ. The CDR3 DNA follows: TGCGCCAGCAGCTTGGAGCCGCAGGGCTTTGAGCAGTTCTTC. Protein product: CASSLEPQGFEQFF.

This clonotype was counted many times. The J gene is TRBJ2-1, the V gene TRBV6-2 or TRBV6-3; 10 bases agree with TRBD1. The V segment lost 0 bases and the J segment 7 bases; nucleotides outside the gene matches: 6. Germline V gene sequence: CDR1 MNHEY, CDR2 SVGEGT. The CDR3 has 16 residues. The CDR3 here is CASSYSKGTGVNEQFF. The CDR3 nucleotides are TGTGCCAGCAGTTACTCGAAGGGGACAGGGGTAAATGAGCAGTTCTTC.

The chain recombines TRBV7-3 with TRBJ2-7; D gene unclear. The CDR3 loop spans 13 amino acids. Per the germline V gene, CDR1 is SGHTA and CDR2 is FQGTGA. V lost 0 bases, J lost 5 bases, and 8 bases lay in between. Here the CDR3 DNA reads TGTGCCAGCAGCTTAACGGCAGGTGACGAGCAGTACTTC. This gives the protein CASSLTAGDEQYF. The full variable domain, its missing parts supplied by reference TRBV7-3 and TRBJ2-7, is GAGVSQTPSNKVTEKGKYVELRCDPISGHTALYWYRQSLGQGPEFLIYFQGTGAADDSGLPNDRFFAVRPEGSVSTLKIQRTERGDSAVYLCASSLTAGDEQYFGPGTRLTVT.

The rearrangement links TRBV29-1 to TRBJ2-1, with D possibly being TRBD2 (5 bases). Germline values: CDR1 SQVTM, CDR2 ANQGSEA. This CDR3 comprises 13 residues. The V and J ends lost 6 bases and 9 bases respectively, with 18 bases between them. For the CDR3, the DNA is TGCAGCGTCGCTTCCCGATCCGGAGGTGAGCAGTTCTTC. This sequence encodes CSVASRSGGEQFF.

This clonotype was detected a few times. This chain joins TRBV29-1 and TRBJ1-1, with a tentative D call TRBD1 (5 bases). Germline-derived CDR1 and CDR2 are SQVTM and ANQGSEA. This CDR3 region has 13 residues. Trimming removed 7 bases from V and 6 bases from J, with 18 bases in between. This chain's CDR3 is CSARDFGLPEAFF. In DNA, the CDR3 is TGCAGCGCCCGGGACTTTGGGTTGCCTGAAGCTTTCTTT.

J is TRBJ2-2 and V is TRBV9; 8 bases are a match to TRBD2. Losses at the gene ends were 0 bases for V and 5 bases for J; bases not matched to a gene: 9. Looked up from germline, CDR1 is SGDLS and CDR2 is YYNGEE. The CDR3 covers 17 residues. As DNA, the CDR3 is TGTGCCAGCAGCGTAGATTCCGGGGGGGCGAGGACCGGGGAGCTGTTTTTT. It is translated as CASSVDSGGARTGELFF.

The chain carries TRBV27 and TRBJ2-3, with D unclear. V lost 5 bases and J 3 bases, leaving 12 bases between the germline ends. The CDR3 totals 14 residues. Germline values: CDR1 MNHEY, CDR2 SMNVEV (reference sequence). The chain's CDR3 is CASSNRAETDTQYF. CDR3 DNA sequence: TGTGCCAGCAGTAATCGGGCCGAAACAGATACGCAGTATTTT.

This clonotype has a handful of counts. The junction departs from germline at one end; a sequencing error may be responsible. The chain uses TRBV7-7 and TRBJ2-7; 7 positions match TRBD1. The CDR3 is 14 residues long. The V gene's germline CDR1 is SSHAT and CDR2 FNYEAQ (reference sequence). CDR3 sequence (DNA): TGTGCTAGCAGCTTAGGTGAGGGGGCGGTCGAGCAGTACTTC. Amino acids: CASSLGEGAVEQYF.

The chain employs TRBV29-1 and TRBJ1-1; D is undetermined. V gave up 7 bases and J gave up 4 bases, with 13 bases separating them. Per germline, CDR1 SQVTM and CDR2 ANQGSEA. This CDR3 region has 12 residues. The CDR3 spells CSAPASGTEAFF. The CDR3 coding sequence is TGCAGCGCACCGGCCTCGGGCACTGAAGCTTTCTTT.

V gene TRBV5-1 combines with J gene TRBJ1-4; TRBD1 is a possible D gene (5 bases). The germline CDR1 and CDR2 sequences are SGHRS and YFSETQ. Trimming cost V 3 bases and J 8 bases, with 17 bases left between them. The CDR3 is made up of 15 amino acids. The CDR3 sequence: CASSSAGAGNEKLFF. The DNA for the CDR3 is TGCGCCAGCAGCTCCGCCGGGGCAGGGAACGAAAAACTGTTTTTT. The full variable domain, its missing parts supplied by reference TRBV5-1 and TRBJ1-4, is KAGVTQTPRYLIKTRGQQVTLSCSPISGHRSVSWYQQTPGQGLQFLFEYFSETQRNKGNFPGRFSGRQFSNSRSEMNVSTLELGDSALYLCASSSAGAGNEKLFFGSGTQLSVL.

In this sample, this clonotype turned up a few times. CDR3 residues: CASGLEGQGLDTQYF. The CDR3 DNA reads as TGTGCCAGCGGTCTTGAGGGACAGGGGTTAGATACGCAGTATTTT. J is TRBJ2-3 and V is TRBV7-9; 10 bases map to TRBD1. CDR3 size: 15 residues. The V gene's germline CDR1 is SEHNR and CDR2 FQNEAQ (reference sequence). The ends lost 8 bases at V and 5 bases at J; junction bases unmatched: 10.

This chain connects TRBV7-2 to TRBJ1-2, with D hard to call. The CDR3 length is 13 residues. Germline CDR1 and CDR2: SGHTA and FQGNSA. V was clipped by 5 bases and J by 4 bases, with 11 bases between them. The CDR3: CASSPGVLYGYTF. The CDR3, as DNA: TGTGCCAGCAGCCCCGGGGTCCTCTATGGCTACACCTTC. The variable domain in full, completed from reference TRBV7-2 and TRBJ1-2, reads GAGVSQSPSNKVTEKGKDVELRCDPISGHTALYWYRQSLGQGLEFLIYFQGNSAPDKSGLPSDRFSAERTGGSVSTLTIQRTQQEDSAVYLCASSPGVLYGYTFGSGTRLTVV.

This clonotype has a count of ten or more. This chain uses TRBV5-1 with TRBJ2-3; 10 nucleotides agree with TRBD1. V lost 0 bases to trimming and J lost 5 bases; unmatched junction nucleotides: 6. Germline CDR1 reads SGHRS; CDR2 reads YFSETQ. The CDR3 has 16 residues. CDR3 DNA sequence: TGCGCCAGCAGCTTGGGACAGGGGGCGCCGAAAGATACGCAGTATTTT. As protein: CASSLGQGAPKDTQYF.